These 32 T cell receptor beta chains share one sample of origin, sequenced in a study of cytomegalovirus exposure and HLA in healthy donors. Clones were read by immunoSEQ multiplex PCR, and TCRdb kept only the in-frame ones, dropping some. The data show about 120,000 clones, about 83% seen once. The sample comprised PBMCs. These receptors were collected from a man between 18 and 35 years old in good health and CMV-seronegative.

The V gene is TRBV9, the J gene TRBJ2-1, with TRBD2 matching over 16 bases. The CDR3 contains 18 residues. V shed 4 bases and J 8 bases; nucleotides not matched to a gene: 12. Germline assignment: CDR1 SGDLS and CDR2 YYNGEE. DNA of the CDR3: TGTGCCAGCAGCCCACCGGGACTAGCGGGAGGGACTTTGGATGAGCAGTTCTTC. Amino acid sequence: CASSPPGLAGGTLDEQFF.

This chain joins TRBV5-1 and TRBJ2-5, with 9 bases fitting TRBD1. CDR1 is SGHRS and CDR2 is YFSETQ in the germline V gene. V gave up 3 bases and J gave up 4 bases; unmatched junction bases: 10. The CDR3 loop spans 16 amino acids. As DNA, the CDR3 is TGCGCCAGCAGCTCTGACCTCCCGACAGGGGGAGAGACCCAGTACTTC. Its protein is CASSSDLPTGGETQYF.

The rearrangement links TRBV5-1 to TRBJ2-2, with 9 bases aligning to TRBD1. CDR1 and CDR2 (germline): SGHRS, YFSETQ. Trimming at V came to 4 bases and at J to 6 bases, leaving 13 bases not matched to a gene. The CDR3 contains 17 residues. The CDR3 reads CASSVGQGPSWAGELFF. CDR3 nucleotides: TGCGCCAGCAGCGTCGGACAGGGGCCCTCTTGGGCCGGGGAGCTGTTTTTT.

The CDR3 DNA is TGTGCCAGCAGTCGGACGGACTACTCCTACGAGCAGTACTTC. It encodes CASSRTDYSYEQYF. V is TRBV6-1 and J is TRBJ2-7, with D possibly TRBD2 on 6 matching bases. This CDR3 has 14 residues. Germline loops: CDR1 MNHNS, CDR2 SASEGT. Trimming took 5 bases from V and 0 from J, leaving 11 bases between them.

V usage is TRBV19 and J usage is TRBJ2-5, with TRBD1 matching over 8 bases. Germline CDR1 and CDR2: LNHDA and SQIVND (reference sequence). Losses at the gene ends were 3 bases for V and 2 bases for J; bases not matched to a gene: 5. This CDR3 is built from 15 residues. The CDR3 loop is CASSIGTGEQETQYF. The CDR3 coding sequence is TGTGCCAGTAGTATCGGGACAGGTGAACAAGAGACCCAGTACTTC. Supplemented by reference TRBV19 and TRBJ2-5, the full variable domain reads DGGITQSPKYLFRKEGQNVTLSCEQNLNHDAMYWYRQDPGQGLRLIYYSQIVNDFQKGDIAEGYSVSREKKESFPLTVTSAQKNPTAFYLCASSIGTGEQETQYFGPGTRLLVL.

J is TRBJ1-1 and V is TRBV5-1; D gene unclear. Trimming pared 2 bases from V and 4 bases from J, leaving 9 bases between. Germline V lookup: CDR1 SGHRS, CDR2 YFSETQ. This CDR3 contains 13 residues. The CDR3 region is CASSLPGPTEAFF. CDR3 DNA: TGCGCCAGCAGCTTACCGGGTCCCACTGAAGCTTTCTTT. Supplemented by reference TRBV5-1 and TRBJ1-1, the full variable domain reads KAGVTQTPRYLIKTRGQQVTLSCSPISGHRSVSWYQQTPGQGLQFLFEYFSETQRNKGNFPGRFSGRQFSNSRSEMNVSTLELGDSALYLCASSLPGPTEAFFGQGTRLTVV.

This clone came up once. This CDR3 is CASRKGLAPSYEQYF. The CDR3 coding sequence is TGTGCCAGCAGAAAGGGACTAGCGCCTTCCTACGAGCAGTACTTC. The V call is TRBV6-5, the J call TRBJ2-7; 10 nucleotides line up with TRBD2. Germline values: CDR1 MNHEY, CDR2 SVGAGI. With 6 bases clipped from V and 1 base from J, the junction kept 6 bases outside the gene matches. The CDR3 sequence is 15 residues long.

The DNA of the CDR3 is TGCGCCAGCAGCTTGGATCCCGCCAGCTCCTACGAGCAGTACTTC. Protein: CASSLDPASSYEQYF. This chain connects TRBV5-1 to TRBJ2-7; unclear D gene. Germline CDR1 is SGHRS and CDR2 is YFSETQ. Trimming left V 0 bases short and J 0 bases short, with 10 bases between. The CDR3 has 15 amino acids.

The gene calls are TRBV27 and TRBJ2-7, with a tentative D call TRBD2 (6 bases). CDR1 is MNHEY and CDR2 is SMNVEV in the germline V gene (reference sequence). Trimming removed 2 bases at V and 5 bases at J, with 19 bases between. The CDR3 is 16 residues long. The CDR3 is CASSLLLSSGGNEQYF. The CDR3 nucleotides are TGTGCCAGCAGTTTACTCCTCTCCAGCGGCGGGAACGAGCAGTACTTC.

The gene calls are TRBV2 and TRBJ2-5; the D gene is possibly TRBD1 (6 bases). The CDR3 contains 17 residues. Germline V lookup: CDR1 SNHLY, CDR2 FYNNEI. V was shortened by 6 bases and J by 2 bases, with 22 bases between the two germline ends. In DNA form, the CDR3 reads TGTGCCAGCAGGGAACAGGGTTTAAACCTCGTACAAGAGACCCAGTACTTC. This encodes CASREQGLNLVQETQYF.

The rearrangement joins TRBV5-1 to TRBJ2-5; 8 bases fit TRBD2. The CDR3 covers 16 residues. Germline CDR1 is SGHRS and CDR2 is YFSETQ. The V segment lost 0 bases and the J segment 3 bases; nucleotides outside the gene matches: 7. The CDR3 sequence is CASSLDVRGGEETQYF. The CDR3 DNA reads TGCGCCAGCAGCTTGGATGTCCGGGGGGGGGAAGAGACCCAGTACTTC. The full variable domain, in which reference TRBV5-1 and TRBJ2-5 provide the parts outside the CDR3, is KAGVTQTPRYLIKTRGQQVTLSCSPISGHRSVSWYQQTPGQGLQFLFEYFSETQRNKGNFPGRFSGRQFSNSRSEMNVSTLELGDSALYLCASSLDVRGGEETQYFGPGTRLLVL.

The rearrangement links TRBV6-5 to TRBJ2-7; D is possibly TRBD2 (5 bases). The V end lost 5 bases, the J end lost 2 bases, and 13 bases lay between the germline ends. There are 14 residues in the CDR3. Germline V gives CDR1 MNHEY, CDR2 SVGAGI. The CDR3 reads CASSPAGEPYEQYF. CDR3 coding DNA: TGTGCCAGCAGTCCCGCCGGGGAACCCTACGAGCAGTACTTC.

The V call is TRBV2, the J call TRBJ1-2; D is undetermined. CDR3 size: 13 residues. CDR1 and CDR2 from the germline V gene are SNHLY and FYNNEI. V shed 1 base and J shed 2 bases, with 5 bases lying between them. CDR3 residues: CASSEGQNYGYTF. The CDR3 nucleotides read TGTGCCAGCAGTGAAGGGCAGAACTATGGCTACACCTTC.

This clone appeared a single time. The chain uses TRBV14 and TRBJ2-7; 16 positions match TRBD2. Trimming took 4 bases from V and 7 from J; bases not matched to a gene: 7. Germline CDR1 and CDR2: SGHDN and FVKESK. This CDR3 contains 16 residues. CDR3 sequence: CASSRGTSGGAVEQYF. The CDR3 DNA sequence: TGTGCCAGCAGCCGTGGGACTAGCGGGGGGGCGGTTGAGCAGTACTTC.

The rearrangement links TRBV9 to TRBJ2-1, with 10 bases aligning to TRBD2. The CDR3 runs 16 residues. The J segment lost 5 bases and the V segment lost 0 bases, leaving 5 bases of the junction unmatched. Germline V gives CDR1 SGDLS, CDR2 YYNGEE. CDR3 residues: CASSVGPAGGNNEQFF. The CDR3, as DNA: TGTGCCAGCAGCGTAGGCCCAGCGGGGGGGAACAATGAGCAGTTCTTC.

This chain links TRBV2 with TRBJ2-3; the match to TRBD2 covers 10 bases. V trimming: 8 bases; J trimming: 0 bases; junction bases outside the gene matches: 2. This CDR3 region has 14 residues. Germline assignment: CDR1 SNHLY and CDR2 FYNNEI. CDR3 sequence reads: CASRLAGSTDTQYF. Here the CDR3 DNA reads TGTGCCAGCCGACTAGCGGGTAGCACAGATACGCAGTATTTT.

J is TRBJ2-1 and V is TRBV11-2; weak D call: TRBD1 (5 bases). Per the germline V gene, CDR1 is SGHAT and CDR2 is FQNNGV. Deletions cut 3 bases from V and 0 bases from J, with 12 bases between. CDR3 length equals 16 residues. CDR3: CASSFRGQSSYNEQFF. In DNA, the CDR3 is TGTGCCAGCAGCTTTCGAGGACAAAGCTCCTACAATGAGCAGTTCTTC.

The gene calls are TRBV27 and TRBJ2-5; a weak D match, TRBD1 (5 bases). Trimming stripped 3 bases from V and 5 bases from J, with 10 bases between. Germline CDR1 MNHEY, CDR2 SMNVEV (reference sequence). The CDR3 covers 13 residues. The CDR3 sequence: CASSFQGTETQYF. The DNA for the CDR3 is TGTGCCAGCAGTTTTCAGGGTACGGAGACCCAGTACTTC.

The CDR3 DNA reads TGCGCCAGCAGCTTCACTAGCGGGGACCAAGAGACCCAGTACTTC. It is translated as CASSFTSGDQETQYF. V gene TRBV5-1 combines with J gene TRBJ2-5, with 10 bases aligning to TRBD2. The CDR3 length is 15 residues. V was pared by 2 bases and J by 0 bases, with 1 base of the junction left unmatched. Germline V gene lookup returns CDR1 SGHRS and CDR2 YFSETQ. The full variable domain, with the rest looked up from reference TRBV5-1 and TRBJ2-5, is KAGVTQTPRYLIKTRGQQVTLSCSPISGHRSVSWYQQTPGQGLQFLFEYFSETQRNKGNFPGRFSGRQFSNSRSEMNVSTLELGDSALYLCASSFTSGDQETQYFGPGTRLLVL.

The rearrangement uses TRBV4-2 and TRBJ2-1, with a tentative D call TRBD1 (6 bases). This CDR3 has 19 amino acids. V dropped 3 bases and J dropped 5 bases, with 26 bases sitting between them. Germline assignment: CDR1 LGHNA and CDR2 YNFKEQ. The chain's CDR3 is CASSQDVSERWGLNNEQFF. The CDR3 DNA is TGTGCCAGCAGCCAGGACGTATCGGAGCGGTGGGGGCTCAACAATGAGCAGTTCTTC.

This clone was observed a few times. The rearrangement links TRBV19 to TRBJ2-7; 9 bases match TRBD1. From germline, CDR1 is LNHDA and CDR2 SQIVND (reference sequence). After removal of 6 bases from V and 1 base from J, the junction contained 7 bases not matched to a gene. This CDR3 spans 15 amino acids. The chain's CDR3 is CASSEGQGGSYEQYF. The CDR3 DNA reads as TGTGCCAGTAGCGAGGGACAGGGAGGTTCCTACGAGCAGTACTTC.

The genes are TRBV25-1 and TRBJ2-5; 7 bases align to TRBD1. This CDR3 contains 14 residues. Germline lookup yields CDR1 MGHDK and CDR2 SYGVNS. V trimming: 2 bases; J trimming: 7 bases; junction bases outside the gene matches: 7. The CDR3 region has the DNA TGTGCCAGCAGTGAACTACAGGGGTGGGGGACCCAGTACTTC. Amino acids: CASSELQGWGTQYF.

In this sample, this clone turned up once. The genes are TRBV5-5 and TRBJ2-2, with TRBD2 matching 9 bases. Germline V gene data show CDR1 as SGHKS and CDR2 as YYEKEE (reference sequence). This CDR3 is 17 amino acids long. Germline trimming cut 6 bases from V and 7 bases from J; bases unmatched to any gene: 16. The CDR3 nucleotides read TGTGCCAGCACTCTGCCGTCCAGCGGGGGGTCGTTCGGGGAGCTGTTTTTT. It encodes CASTLPSSGGSFGELFF.

V and J are TRBV6-1 and TRBJ2-1; TRBD1 matches 9 bases. CDR3 size: 15 residues. V lost 6 bases, J lost 5 bases, and 8 bases stayed unmatched. Germline V gene lookup returns CDR1 MNHNS and CDR2 SASEGT. CDR3 in DNA: TGTGCCAGCAGAGAAAAGGACAGGGGAAACAATGAGCAGTTCTTC. This sequence encodes CASREKDRGNNEQFF.

The rearrangement links TRBV14 to TRBJ1-6; 8 bases align to TRBD1. Germline-derived CDR1 and CDR2 are SGHDN and FVKESK. The CDR3 runs 15 residues. Losses at the gene ends were 1 base for V and 7 bases for J; bases not matched to a gene: 3. The CDR3 nucleotides read TGTGCCAGCAGCCAAGGTTGGGACAGGAATTCACCCCTCCACTTT. Protein product: CASSQGWDRNSPLHF.

The rearrangement joins TRBV6-1 to TRBJ2-2; 7 bases match TRBD1. Germline assignment: CDR1 MNHNS and CDR2 SASEGT. This CDR3 has 14 amino acids. J lost 6 bases, V lost 8 bases, and 9 bases had no gene match. CDR3 residues: CASQGQESSGELFF. CDR3 in DNA: TGTGCCAGCCAAGGACAGGAGTCATCCGGGGAGCTGTTTTTT.

A single count supports this clone. V and J are TRBV5-1 and TRBJ2-3; 11 positions match TRBD1. The trim removed 4 bases at V and 5 bases at J, leaving 6 bases unmatched. Germline V gene data show CDR1 as SGHRS and CDR2 as YFSETQ. This CDR3 spans 15 amino acids. In DNA form, the CDR3 reads TGCGCCAGCAGCCCCCGGGACAGGGGGGAAGATACGCAGTATTTT. This translates into CASSPRDRGEDTQYF.

This chain uses TRBV19 with TRBJ1-1; D ambiguous. Trimming left V 3 bases short and J 0 bases short, with 14 bases between. The CDR3 length is 16 residues. Germline V gene data show CDR1 as LNHDA and CDR2 as SQIVND (reference sequence). CDR3 DNA: TGTGCCAGTAGTATTTTAGGTGCAGGCATGAACACTGAAGCTTTCTTT. Encoded protein: CASSILGAGMNTEAFF.

The rearrangement uses TRBV14 and TRBJ2-7; 12 bases are shared with TRBD2. This CDR3 has 15 residues. Germline-derived CDR1 and CDR2 are SGHDN and FVKESK. V lost 3 bases to trimming and J lost 1 base; unmatched junction nucleotides: 1. CDR3 DNA sequence: TGTGCCAGCAGCCATGGACTAGCGGGGTCCTACGAGCAGTACTTC. This sequence encodes CASSHGLAGSYEQYF.

This clone was observed a handful of times. J is TRBJ1-1 and V is TRBV7-2; D unclear. CDR1 SGHTA and CDR2 FQGNSA come from the germline V gene. V lost 5 bases and J 1 base, leaving 8 bases between the germline ends. The CDR3 length is 13 residues. This chain's CDR3 is CASSKNSNTEAFF. CDR3 nucleotides: TGTGCCAGCAGCAAAAACTCGAACACTGAAGCTTTCTTT.

The sample holds a few counts of this clone. The chain uses TRBV28 and TRBJ1-4, with D unclear. The CDR3 is 14 amino acids. The V gene's germline CDR1 is MDHEN and CDR2 SYDVKM. The V end was cut by 3 bases, the J end by 6 bases, with 11 bases between. Here the CDR3 reads CASSLTGRYEKLFF. The CDR3 DNA reads as TGTGCCAGCAGTTTGACTGGCAGATATGAAAAACTGTTTTTT.

This chain uses TRBV7-8 with TRBJ2-2, with TRBD1 as a possible D gene (6 bases). CDR1 SGHVS and CDR2 FQNEAQ come from the germline V gene. V lost 5 bases and J 4 bases, leaving 20 bases between the germline ends. The CDR3 runs to 17 residues. The CDR3 here is CASSNLPGHLVTGELFF. The CDR3 DNA reads as TGTGCCAGCAGCAATCTACCGGGACACTTGGTCACCGGGGAGCTGTTTTTT.